This T cell receptor beta chain was recovered during a study of CD8 T cells in cerebrospinal fluid in Alzheimer's disease. Study information: Plate-based nested PCR sequencing and droplet-based sequencing measured CSF T cell clonal expansion.

This CDR3 contains 14 residues. Germline CDR1 reads LNHNV; CDR2 reads YYDKDF (reference sequence). Worth noting for this clonotype: Its antigen remains unidentified.

Notes on the study in general: Patients with mild cognitive impairment or Alzheimer's disease had a larger top CSF clone percentage than controls.

TCRdb reprocessed the 10x single-cell sequencing reads, keeping one entry per CDR3 protein, no DNA. Found here are more than 1,500 distinct CDR3 sequences; the top ten clones hold 7% to 10%. The sample was cerebrospinal fluid. This receptor was taken from a human donor with mild cognitive impairment. This sequence joins TRBV15 and TRBJ2-7; TCRdb returns TRBD2, unconfirmable since there is no DNA. CDR3 loop: CATPFPLAGVEQYF. Using reference TRBV15 and TRBJ2-7 for the parts outside the CDR3, the full variable domain is DAMVIQNPRYQVTQFGKPVTLSCSQTLNHNVMYWYQQKSSQAPKLLFHYYDKDFNNEADTPDNFQSRRPNTSFCFLDIRSPGLGDTAMYLCATPFPLAGVEQYFGPGTRLTVT.